This T cell receptor (beta chain) emerged from a study of T cell responses to AZD1222 COVID-19 vaccine (dated by TCRdb to the early 2020s). Describing the broader study: TCR sequencing was performed for about 250 trial participants, of whom around 200 were given two doses of AZD1222 and about 25 were given two doses of MenACWY control vaccine. Trial participants were enrolled by age into 18-55, 56-69 and 70-plus year subgroups, with roughly 150, 30 and 60 TCR-sequenced participants respectively. Points the paper makes about the study in general: Reportedly, close to half of the unique spike-specific TCRs recognized epitopes lying outside the regions that are mutated in the B.1.351 and B.1.1.7 variants. The whole spike protein was spanned by vaccine-associated CD4 TCRs, and dominant responses were seen in regions 160-218 and 743-854. After two AZD1222 doses, both the breadth and the depth of spike-specific TCRs were significantly higher than at day 0 and than in MenACWY recipients. No day 14 peak-response samples were available, so repertoires were characterized only after the peak T cell response. In the small 56-69-year group, the increase in depth fell short of significance, most likely because of low power. Conclusions about previously exposed vaccinees were limited because only six AZD1222 recipients were SARS-CoV-2 seropositive at baseline. Participants were mostly white British, with more females than males. The authors suggested clonal diversity may have been underestimated.

The sample's time point label, in plain terms: about 28 days (+/-7) after the second vaccine dose. Because spike-specific TCR depth and breadth did not differ between the two schedules, AZD1222 recipients who got a second dose at roughly 4 weeks were pooled with those who got a second dose at roughly 12 weeks. Vaccinee samples came from UK trials COV001 and COV002, including a single-blind randomized controlled phase 2/3 trial of AZD1222 (ChAdOx1 nCoV-19) in healthy adults. Trial participant PBMC samples were collected at day 0 and day 28 after the second dose for TCRbeta chain sequencing. The CDR3 regions of human TCRbeta chains were analyzed by immunosequencing. As for the authors' bioinformatics: TCRs in the repertoires were compared against a reference library of SARS-CoV-2-specific TCRs that had been generated with the MIRA antigen-specificity platform. Breadth was defined as the fraction of unique TCRs that were SARS-CoV-2-associated, and depth was defined as the fraction of total T cells that were SARS-CoV-2-associated. Using the MIRA data, each spike-specific TCR was assigned both to the spike region to which the TCR was reactive and to a CD4 or CD8 class. Log10-transformed breadth and depth values were compared by one-way ANOVA with Sidak's multiple comparisons tests. TCRdb obtained this table from immuneACCESS and retained in-frame rearrangements with V and J assigned. These tables miss some clones; where compared with another copy, unresolved V genes account for less than half of the shortfall, and the remainder is unexplained. The D gene and trimming were derived from the DNA, and the V and J assignments and clone size from that table. This sample holds about 110,000 clones; about 95% were observed only once. The ten biggest clones cover 2.5% to 3.5% of the sample.

As regards this clone: The clone's antigen remains unknown. No much larger clonotype is one base removed from it; base qualities were not supplied.

As encoded in the germline V gene, CDR1 is SGHAT while CDR2 is FQNNGV. The CDR3 sequence holds 14 residues, the cysteine and phenylalanine included. Left in the record is the CDR3 DNA by itself, 42 bases read in frame from the first base. The V end loses 2 bases and the J end loses 5 bases, and a stretch of 12 bases separates them. This receptor was obtained from an adult who received the AZD1222 COVID-19 vaccine. The V and J genes are TRBV11-2 and TRBJ1-2; TRBD1 could be the D gene, as 6 bases match. The specimen was peripheral blood, collected 28 days after the second AZD1222 dose. CDR3 region: CASSLSGAGYGYTF. The nucleotide sequence reads TGTGCCAGCAGCTTATCGGGGGCGGGTTATGGCTACACCTTC.